This T cell receptor beta chain was profiled in a study of T-cell memory formation after mild COVID-19. This clonotype was picked up a small number of times. TCRdb re-analysed the 5' RACE reads in MiXCR, keeping a single row per CDR3 protein. The sample has 360,000 or so distinct CDR3 sequences, under 30% seen once. There are 16 residues in the CDR3. The V gene's germline CDR1 is LGHNT and CDR2 FRNRAP. V was trimmed by 0 bases and J by 4 bases, leaving 12 bases between them. Sequences were obtained from PBMCs or a T cell subset sorted from them (not recorded which). The genes are TRBV12-5 and TRBJ2-2; tentative D call: TRBD1 (6 bases). This receptor was obtained from an adult woman who had mild COVID-19 (a few samples of this study predate the infection). Cell type and time point are not known. The CDR3 region is CASGLVRAGVTGELFF. CDR3 DNA sequence: TGTGCTAGTGGTTTGGTAAGGGCAGGGGTCACCGGGGAGCTGTTTTTT.